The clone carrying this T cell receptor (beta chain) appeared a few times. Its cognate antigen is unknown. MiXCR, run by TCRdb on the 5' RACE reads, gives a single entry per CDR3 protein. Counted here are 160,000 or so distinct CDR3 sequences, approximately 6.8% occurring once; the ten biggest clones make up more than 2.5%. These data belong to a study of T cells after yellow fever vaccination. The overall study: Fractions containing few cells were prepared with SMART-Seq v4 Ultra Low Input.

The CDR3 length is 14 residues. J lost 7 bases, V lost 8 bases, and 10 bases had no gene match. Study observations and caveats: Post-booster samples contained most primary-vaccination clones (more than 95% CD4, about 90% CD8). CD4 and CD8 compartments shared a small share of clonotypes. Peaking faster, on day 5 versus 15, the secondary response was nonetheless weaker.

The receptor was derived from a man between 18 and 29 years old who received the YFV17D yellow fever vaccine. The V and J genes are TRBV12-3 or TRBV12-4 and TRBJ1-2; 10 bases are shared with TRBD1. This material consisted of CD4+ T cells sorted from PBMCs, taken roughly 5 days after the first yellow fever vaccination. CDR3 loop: CASGGTGVVGGYTF. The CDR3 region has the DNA TGTGCCAGCGGGGGGACAGGGGTAGTTGGTGGCTACACCTTC.